These 29 T cell receptor beta chains share one sample of origin, sequenced in a study of T cells in Graves' hyperthyroidism and ophthalmopathy. RNA transcripts provided the source from which TCR beta CDR3 regions were amplified. The HTBI primer set drove a first-round RT-PCR of the TCR CDR3. Each CDR3 protein gets one entry after TCRdb re-called the multiplex PCR reads with MiXCR. The sample lists under 400,000 distinct CDR3 sequences; around 20% were seen once. The sample was blood. The receptor source for this set is a woman between 50 and 59 years old with Graves' hyperthyroidism.

This clonotype was observed at least ten times. The chain is built from TRBV14 and TRBJ1-2; D not certain. V gave up 4 bases and J gave up 8 bases, with 14 bases separating them. CDR3 length equals 13 residues. The germline CDR1 and CDR2 sequences are SGHDN and FVKESK. DNA of the CDR3: TGTGCCAGCAGCCCGGACGGTGTGGGGGGCTACACCTTC. Amino acid sequence: CASSPDGVGGYTF.

This clonotype was seen a handful of times. This chain connects TRBV3-1 to TRBJ2-4; 9 nucleotides agree with TRBD1. J was trimmed by 5 bases and V by 5 bases; bases with no gene match: 7. The CDR3 spans 15 residues. In germline, CDR1 is LGHDT, CDR2 YNNKEL (reference sequence). The chain's CDR3 is CASSKGQGAENIQYF. DNA for the CDR3: TGTGCCAGCAGCAAGGGACAGGGTGCCGAAAACATTCAGTACTTC.

The chain uses TRBV12-3 or TRBV12-4 and TRBJ1-2, with 8 bases fitting TRBD1. This CDR3 is 16 amino acids long. J was trimmed by 2 bases and V by 3 bases; bases with no gene match: 8. In nucleotides, the CDR3 is TGTGCCAGCAGTTTGTTTCTGACAGGGGTGAACTATGGCTACACCTTC. It is translated as CASSLFLTGVNYGYTF.

CDR3 DNA sequence: TGCAGTGCTCGGGACAGGGGGGTCTATAATTCACCCCTCCACTTT. Encoded protein: CSARDRGVYNSPLHF. This chain links TRBV20-1 with TRBJ1-6; 11 positions agree with TRBD1. The CDR3 consists of 15 residues. The V gene end was trimmed by 5 bases and the J gene end by 3 bases; junction bases not matched to a gene: 3. Germline V lookup: CDR1 DFQATT, CDR2 SNEGSKA (reference sequence).

This clonotype was detected ten times or more. The gene calls are TRBV11-2 and TRBJ2-5; the match to TRBD2 covers 11 bases. Germline trimming cut 6 bases from V and 1 base from J; bases unmatched to any gene: 4. This CDR3 comprises 15 residues. CDR1 and CDR2 (germline): SGHAT, FQNNGV. Here the CDR3 reads CASSFGTSGQETQYF. CDR3 DNA: TGTGCCAGCAGTTTTGGGACTAGCGGCCAAGAGACCCAGTACTTC.

At least ten counts were recorded for this clonotype. The chain links TRBV3-1 to TRBJ2-2; D uncertain. The length of the CDR3 is 16 residues. Germline CDR1 LGHDT, CDR2 YNNKEL (reference sequence). The germline V and J ends were trimmed by 3 bases and 5 bases, with 16 bases remaining between them. CDR3 protein: CASSQMGQVRTGELFF. The DNA for the CDR3 is TGTGCCAGCAGCCAGATGGGCCAGGTGCGGACCGGGGAGCTGTTTTTT.

This chain uses TRBV20-1 with TRBJ1-3; D may be TRBD1 (6 bases). Germline V CDR1 and CDR2: DFQATT, SNEGSKA (reference sequence). Deletions cut 2 bases from V and 4 bases from J, with 12 bases between. This CDR3 is built from 14 residues. CDR3 nucleotide sequence: TGCAGTGCTAGATATACGGGGGGCGGAAACACCATATATTTT. It codes for CSARYTGGGNTIYF.

The gene calls are TRBV13 and TRBJ2-1, with 11 bases fitting TRBD2. V lost 5 bases and J lost 10; bases outside the gene matches: 13. Per germline, CDR1 PRHDT and CDR2 FYEKMQ (reference sequence). CDR3 length: 16 amino acids. CDR3 region: CASSSSGTSGVQEQFF. Written as DNA, the CDR3 is TGTGCCAGCAGCAGCTCCGGGACTAGCGGAGTGCAGGAGCAGTTCTTC.

This clonotype was counted a few times. The V call is TRBV5-6, the J call TRBJ2-7; 7 bases match TRBD2. There are 15 residues in the CDR3. Germline trimming cut 0 bases from V and 5 bases from J; bases unmatched to any gene: 8. Germline CDR1 and CDR2: SGHDT and YYEEEE. The CDR3 DNA follows: TGTGCCAGCAGCTTGGGGGACTACCTAAAGGACGAGCAGTACTTC. It is translated as CASSLGDYLKDEQYF.

At least ten counts were recorded for this clonotype. The J gene is TRBJ1-1, the V gene TRBV29-1, with D maybe TRBD1 (5 bases). Trimming took 5 bases from V and 5 from J, leaving 9 bases between them. CDR3 size: 11 residues. CDR1 is SQVTM and CDR2 is ANQGSEA in the germline V gene. Written as DNA, the CDR3 is TGCAGCGTTATACCAGGGACTGAAGCTTTCTTT. Amino acids: CSVIPGTEAFF.

The genes are TRBV5-1 and TRBJ2-7; the match to TRBD2 covers 7 bases. Germline V gene data show CDR1 as SGHRS and CDR2 as YFSETQ. The CDR3 runs to 17 residues. V lost 3 bases, J lost 4 bases, and 16 bases stayed unmatched. In nucleotides, the CDR3 is TGCGCCAGCAGCTCGTCGTTTGGGCGGGAGCACCAGTACGAGCAGTACTTC. Translation gives CASSSSFGREHQYEQYF.

To note about this clonotype: A much larger clone lies a single base off, so this may be a read error. The chain links TRBV28 to TRBJ1-2; D not resolved. The CDR3 extends over 15 amino acids. Per the germline V gene, CDR1 is MDHEN and CDR2 is SYDVKM. The CDR3 nucleotides read TGTGCCGGCAGTGACCGGCCACGATTGTTTTATGGCTACACCTTC. Its protein product is CAGSDRPRLFYGYTF.

This clonotype was observed at least ten times. V and J are TRBV11-3 and TRBJ2-1; D perhaps matches TRBD2 (6 bases). The germline V gene encodes CDR1 SGHNT and CDR2 YENEEA. The CDR3 is 12 amino acids. Between the trimmed V and J ends, which lost 7 bases and 13 bases, there was a span of 17 bases. The CDR3 loop reads CASTPSGGSQFF. The CDR3 coding sequence is TGTGCCAGCACCCCATCCGGAGGGAGCCAGTTCTTC.

This clonotype appeared many times. This rearrangement joins TRBV11-1 to TRBJ2-1; 13 bases align to TRBD2. Germline assignment: CDR1 SGHAT and CDR2 FQDESV (reference sequence). The V and J ends lost 5 bases and 10 bases, in that order; junction bases with no gene match: 8. The CDR3 consists of 15 residues. CDR3 region: CASSPGLAGAREQFF. The CDR3 nucleotides read TGTGCCAGCAGCCCCGGACTAGCGGGGGCGAGGGAGCAGTTCTTC.

The CDR3, as DNA: TGTGCCAGCAGCCCGGGGGGGCAGATGCAAAATGAAAAACTGTTTTTT. This gives the protein CASSPGGQMQNEKLFF. The rearrangement uses TRBV5-4 and TRBJ1-4, with D maybe TRBD1 (6 bases). This CDR3 region has 16 residues. Germline V gives CDR1 SGHNT, CDR2 YYREEE (reference sequence). V dropped 4 bases and J dropped 5 bases, with 18 bases sitting between them.

V and J are TRBV18 and TRBJ2-1, with 11 bases identical to TRBD2. V lost 5 bases and J lost 12; bases outside the gene matches: 15. The CDR3 loop spans 16 amino acids. In germline, CDR1 is KGHSH, CDR2 LQKENI. The CDR3 bases are TGTGCCAGCTCATCACAATCCATACTAGCGGGAGCCTCGCAGTTCTTC. Translated: CASSSQSILAGASQFF.

This clonotype was counted ten times or more. The chain recombines TRBV15 with TRBJ1-5; weak D call: TRBD1 (5 bases). This CDR3 is built from 15 residues. Trimming took 1 base from V and 7 from J, leaving 14 bases between them. Germline CDR1 reads LNHNV; CDR2 reads YYDKDF (reference sequence). Written as DNA, the CDR3 is TGTGCCACCAGCAGAGGGGCGCAGGGTTTACAGCCCCAGCATTTT. Protein: CATSRGAQGLQPQHF.

This clonotype was picked up a small number of times. A much larger clone differs by one base, so this may be a read error. The J gene is TRBJ1-3, the V gene TRBV2, with 9 bases that match TRBD1. Germline V gene sequence: CDR1 SNHLY, CDR2 FYNNEI. This CDR3 spans 16 amino acids. This chain's CDR3 is CAGSPIRDRVGNTIYF. In nucleotides, the CDR3 is TGTGCCGGCAGTCCGATCCGGGACAGGGTTGGAAACACCATATATTTT.

In its sample, this clonotype was seen many times. The chain is built from TRBV24-1 and TRBJ1-4; unclear D gene. CDR3 size: 17 residues. Germline V gives CDR1 KGHDR, CDR2 SFDVKD. Trimming took 5 bases from V and 5 from J, leaving 20 bases between them. The CDR3 nucleotides are TGTGCCACCAGTGTCCCTGTGGACCCGGAAGGGAATGAAAAACTGTTTTTT. This gives the protein CATSVPVDPEGNEKLFF.

There are many counts of this clonotype. This chain links TRBV3-1 with TRBJ2-5; 9 bases line up with TRBD1. Germline values: CDR1 LGHDT, CDR2 YNNKEL (reference sequence). The V segment lost 2 bases and the J segment 5 bases; nucleotides outside the gene matches: 9. CDR3 length equals 16 residues. The CDR3 bases are TGTGCCAGCAGCCAAAGAACAGGGGGCGCGGGCGAGACCCAGTACTTC. Protein sequence: CASSQRTGGAGETQYF.

V and J are TRBV2 and TRBJ1-5, with 9 bases fitting TRBD1. Looked up from germline, CDR1 is SNHLY and CDR2 is FYNNEI. The CDR3 runs 18 residues. V gave up 5 bases and J gave up 1 base; unmatched junction bases: 12. The chain's CDR3 is CASSPFPGQGNSNQPQHF. CDR3 nucleotide sequence: TGTGCCAGCAGTCCATTCCCGGGACAGGGTAACAGCAATCAGCCCCAGCATTTT.

The chain couples TRBV5-1 to TRBJ2-1; 7 bases align to TRBD2. V lost 8 bases, J lost 8 bases, and 16 bases stayed unmatched. The CDR3 is 15 residues long. Per germline, CDR1 SGHRS and CDR2 YFSETQ. CDR3 protein: CASSGGGRGYDEQFF. CDR3 coding DNA: TGCGCCAGTTCTGGGGGGGGTAGGGGATATGATGAGCAGTTCTTC.

This clonotype was seen repeatedly, ten times or more. V is TRBV7-2 and J is TRBJ2-7; TRBD2 matches 9 bases. The CDR3 runs to 15 residues. The V segment lost 0 bases and the J segment 5 bases; nucleotides outside the gene matches: 5. From germline, CDR1 is SGHTA and CDR2 FQGNSA. CDR3 nucleotides: TGTGCCAGCAGCTTAGCCGGGACTAGCTTCCACGAGCAGTACTTC. It specifies CASSLAGTSFHEQYF. The full variable domain, with the rest looked up from reference TRBV7-2 and TRBJ2-7, is GAGVSQSPSNKVTEKGKDVELRCDPISGHTALYWYRQSLGQGLEFLIYFQGNSAPDKSGLPSDRFSAERTGGSVSTLTIQRTQQEDSAVYLCASSLAGTSFHEQYFGPGTRLTVT.

Details on this clonotype: A read error may produce the germline difference seen at one junction end. The chain has TRBV5-1 and TRBJ1-4; a possible D gene is TRBD1 (6 bases). Per the germline V gene, CDR1 is SGHRS and CDR2 is YFSETQ. The CDR3 length is 16 residues. CDR3 sequence: CASSLGAGHKGEKLFF. The CDR3 coding sequence is TGCGCCAGCAGTTTGGGGGCGGGACACAAAGGAGAAAAACTGTTTTTT.

The chain couples TRBV5-1 to TRBJ2-1; 16 nucleotides agree with TRBD2. Germline CDR1 and CDR2: SGHRS and YFSETQ. This CDR3 contains 17 residues. With V trimmed by 3 bases and J by 4 bases, 4 bases remained unmatched. The chain's CDR3 is CASSSGTSGRAYNEQFF. The CDR3 DNA reads TGCGCCAGCAGCTCCGGGACTAGCGGGAGGGCTTACAATGAGCAGTTCTTC.

This clonotype was picked up many times. This sequence joins TRBV20-1 and TRBJ2-1; TRBD2 might be the D (5 bases). The germline gives CDR1 DFQATT, CDR2 SNEGSKA (reference sequence). V was shortened by 6 bases and J by 7 bases, with 19 bases between the two germline ends. The CDR3 has 14 residues. The CDR3 bases are TGCAGTGCCACGACGGGGTACCCTGATAATGAGCAGTTCTTC. This gives the protein CSATTGYPDNEQFF.

This clonotype was detected many times. The chain uses TRBV20-1 and TRBJ2-5; a weak D match, TRBD2 (5 bases). Trimming took 0 bases from V and 5 from J, leaving 16 bases between them. Germline lookup yields CDR1 DFQATT and CDR2 SNEGSKA (reference sequence). The CDR3 loop spans 15 amino acids. CDR3 amino acids: CSARDSRTQKETQYF. The CDR3, as DNA: TGCAGTGCTAGAGATTCCCGGACTCAGAAGGAGACCCAGTACTTC.

As regards this clonotype: A much larger clone differs by one base, so this may be a read error. Likely a read error: the CDR3 ends without its conserved phenylalanine or tryptophan. The chain links TRBV2 to TRBJ2-1; D might be TRBD2 (5 bases). Trimming pared 8 bases from V and 5 bases from J, leaving 16 bases between. The CDR3 has 14 amino acids. Per the germline V gene, CDR1 is SNHLY and CDR2 is FYNNEI. The CDR3 loop is CASGRGLSDNEQFL. The CDR3 DNA is TGTGCCAGCGGAAGAGGGTTATCGGACAATGAGCAGTTCCTC.

This clonotype came up many times. This sequence joins TRBV6-1 and TRBJ1-1, with D perhaps TRBD1 (6 bases). There are 17 residues in the CDR3. The V end was cut by 5 bases, the J end by 0 bases, with 19 bases between. From germline, CDR1 is MNHNS and CDR2 SASEGT. The CDR3 sequence: CASSFGQKRGLNTEAFF. As DNA, the CDR3 is TGTGCCAGCAGTTTCGGACAGAAAAGGGGATTGAACACTGAAGCTTTCTTT.